The table lists the clone carrying this TCR beta chain with a few counts. Antigen specificity is unknown. The sample originates from a study of T cells after yellow fever vaccination. Notes on the study in general: Most primary-vaccination clones reappeared after the booster (less than 98% CD4, about 87% CD8). Though it reached lower strength, the secondary response hit its peak faster, day 5 versus 15. Within FACS-sorted repertoires, abundant clonotypes contaminating from the bulk population could be present.

UMIs were added to TCR cDNA along with a universal primer site when it was made by 5'RACE template switching. MiXCR, run by TCRdb on the 5' RACE reads, gives a single entry per CDR3 protein. The sample holds some 290,000 distinct CDR3 sequences, roughly a tenth seen once. The specimen comprised CD4+ T cells sorted from PBMCs, sampled 45 days after the yellow fever booster vaccination. This TCR was sampled from a man younger than 35 who received the YFV17D yellow fever vaccine.

The DNA for the CDR3 is TGCGCCAGCAGCTTTACCCCGGGACAGGCCTACGAGCAGTACTTC. Encoded protein: CASSFTPGQAYEQYF. The chain links TRBV5-1 to TRBJ2-7, with 8 nucleotides matching TRBD1. The CDR3 is 15 residues long. Germline-derived CDR1 and CDR2 are SGHRS and YFSETQ. With V trimmed by 2 bases and J by 2 bases, 6 bases remained unmatched.